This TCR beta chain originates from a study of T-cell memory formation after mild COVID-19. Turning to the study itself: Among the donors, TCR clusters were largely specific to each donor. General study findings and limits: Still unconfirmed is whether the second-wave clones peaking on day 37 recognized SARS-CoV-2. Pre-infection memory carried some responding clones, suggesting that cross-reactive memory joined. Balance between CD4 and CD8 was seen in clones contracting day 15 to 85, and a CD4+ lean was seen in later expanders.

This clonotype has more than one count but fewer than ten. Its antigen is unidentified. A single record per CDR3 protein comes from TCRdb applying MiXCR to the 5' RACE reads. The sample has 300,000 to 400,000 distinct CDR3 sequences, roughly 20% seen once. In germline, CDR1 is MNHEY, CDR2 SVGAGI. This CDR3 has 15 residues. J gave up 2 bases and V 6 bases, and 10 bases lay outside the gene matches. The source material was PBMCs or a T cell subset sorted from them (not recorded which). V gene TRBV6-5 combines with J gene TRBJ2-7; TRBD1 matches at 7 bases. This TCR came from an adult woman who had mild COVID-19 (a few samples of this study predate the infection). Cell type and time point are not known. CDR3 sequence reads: CASSQLRGRPYEQYF. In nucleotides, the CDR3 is TGTGCCAGCAGCCAACTTAGGGGGCGGCCCTACGAGCAGTACTTC.